This passage covers 10 T cell receptor beta chains from one sample sequenced in a study of vaccination effects on CD4 cells after COVID-19. Their antigen targets remain unknown. Before sequencing, viral peptide pools were used by the ViraFEST assay to expand antigen-specific CD4+ T cells. Once cultured for nine to ten days, the cells underwent separation to obtain CD4+ T cells. In the vaccine recipients, nucleocapsid antibodies were negative and there was no prior SARS-CoV-2 infection. Clones were sequenced by immunoSEQ multiplex PCR, and TCRdb holds only the in-frame ones, with some missing. Of about 71,000 clones listed, 75% to 85% are singletons. Sequenced material: CD4+ T cells from PBMCs cultured with SARS-CoV-2 spike peptides, taken before COVID-19 vaccination. Source of these receptors: a human donor who received a COVID-19 vaccine.

This chain connects TRBV10-3 to TRBJ2-7, with D perhaps being TRBD1 or TRBD2 (6 bases each). V was clipped by 3 bases and J by 7 bases, with 7 bases between them. CDR3 size: 11 residues. Germline lookup yields CDR1 ENHRY and CDR2 SYGVKD. The CDR3 DNA is TGTGCCATCAGTGAAGGGGGGGAGCAGTACGTC. Encoded protein: CAISEGGEQYV.

The chain has TRBV5-1 and TRBJ2-3; 7 nucleotides line up with TRBD1. This CDR3 region has 14 residues. Germline V gene lookup returns CDR1 SGHRS and CDR2 YFSETQ. V gave up 4 bases and J gave up 1 base; unmatched junction bases: 3. This CDR3 reads CASSRGQGTDTQYF. Written as DNA, the CDR3 is TGCGCCAGCAGCCGCGGACAGGGCACAGATACGCAGTATTTT. The full variable domain, its missing parts supplied by reference TRBV5-1 and TRBJ2-3, is KAGVTQTPRYLIKTRGQQVTLSCSPISGHRSVSWYQQTPGQGLQFLFEYFSETQRNKGNFPGRFSGRQFSNSRSEMNVSTLELGDSALYLCASSRGQGTDTQYFGPGTRLTVL.

The chain has TRBV4-1 and TRBJ2-1; D is uncertain. Trimming removed 1 base from V and 6 bases from J, with 13 bases in between. The CDR3 sequence is 15 residues long. Germline assignment: CDR1 MGHRA and CDR2 YSYEKL. CDR3 nucleotide sequence: TGCGCCAGCAGCCAAGCATCTCCCACGGCCAATGAGCAGTTCTTC. Amino acids: CASSQASPTANEQFF.

This clone appeared a few times. The gene calls are TRBV5-4 and TRBJ2-5; D is unresolved. CDR1 SGHNT and CDR2 YYREEE come from the germline V gene (reference sequence). V lost 4 bases and J lost 7, with 14 bases in between. The CDR3 consists of 13 residues. CDR3 in amino acids: CASSAALFGTQYF. The CDR3 nucleotides are TGTGCCAGCAGCGCGGCCCTTTTTGGGACCCAGTACTTC.

The J gene is TRBJ1-5, the V gene TRBV7-2; no clear D gene. CDR3 length equals 15 residues. Germline V gene lookup returns CDR1 SGHTA and CDR2 FQGNSA. The V end lost 1 base, the J end lost 5 bases, and 12 bases lay between the germline ends. This CDR3 is CASSLGVGMDQPQHF. The CDR3 coding sequence is TGTGCCAGCAGCTTAGGGGTCGGGATGGATCAGCCCCAGCATTTT.

This clone was seen just once. The rearrangement uses TRBV18 and TRBJ2-2; D call uncertain. Trimming removed 8 bases at V and 2 bases at J, with 9 bases between. Germline V gene lookup returns CDR1 KGHSH and CDR2 LQKENI. The CDR3 runs 13 residues. CDR3 residues: CASAQLNTGELFF. CDR3 DNA: TGTGCCAGCGCACAACTAAACACCGGGGAGCTGTTTTTT.

The table lists this clone with a few counts. V is TRBV11-2 and J is TRBJ1-6; possibly TRBD1 for D (5 bases). Germline CDR1 and CDR2: SGHAT and FQNNGV. The CDR3 contains 16 residues. V was trimmed by 1 base and J by 3 bases, leaving 10 bases between them. The CDR3 region is CASSLGQTLYNSPLHF. CDR3 coding DNA: TGTGCCAGCAGCTTAGGACAGACTCTCTATAATTCACCCCTCCACTTT.

In its sample, this clone was seen a few times. The CDR3 loop is CASSEQGGGYGYTF. CDR3 DNA: TGTGCCAGCAGTGAGCAGGGTGGAGGGTATGGCTACACCTTC. The genes are TRBV6-4 and TRBJ1-2; D is perhaps TRBD1 (5 bases). The CDR3 sequence is 14 residues long. Germline V gene data show CDR1 as MRHNA and CDR2 as SNTAGT. V was pared by 3 bases and J by 5 bases, with 13 bases between.

The rearrangement joins TRBV5-1 to TRBJ1-6; tentatively, D is TRBD1 (6 bases). The length of the CDR3 is 16 residues. Germline V gives CDR1 SGHRS, CDR2 YFSETQ. V dropped 5 bases and J dropped 2 bases, with 14 bases sitting between them. The CDR3 DNA reads TGCGCCAGCAGTAAGGGGCCAGGGGCCTATAATTCACCCCTCCACTTT. Protein sequence: CASSKGPGAYNSPLHF.

This chain connects TRBV11-1 to TRBJ2-4; D possibly matches TRBD1 or TRBD2 (6 bases each). Trimming took off 1 base at V and 7 bases at J, with 14 bases between the two ends. The CDR3 is 15 residues long. From germline, CDR1 is SGHAT and CDR2 FQDESV (reference sequence). The chain's CDR3 is CASSLVAQGTNIQYF. CDR3 sequence (DNA): TGTGCCAGCAGCTTAGTAGCGCAGGGGACTAACATTCAGTACTTC.